The clone carrying this T cell receptor beta chain was observed at least ten times. Its antigen is unknown. An end of the junction does not agree with germline; a read error may underlie this. Other DNA sequences from this sample encode an identical CDR3 as well. Before thyroid surgery, none of the patients had received any treatment. The sample is drawn from a study of metastatic and nonmetastatic thyroid tumors. The wider study: Patients with malignant and benign thyroid disease provided blood and tumor or nodule tissue, whose repertoires were compared. Study-level findings and limits: In blood and tumor, TCR beta diversity was reportedly significantly higher in malignant thyroid tumors than in benign nodules.

The CDR3 is made up of 15 amino acids. Looked up from germline, CDR1 is SEHNR and CDR2 is FQNEAQ (reference sequence). Original processing notes: Construction of a distant-metastasis classifier for papillary thyroid cancer relied on CDR3 differences across clinicopathological groups. TCRdb re-called the PCR reads through MiXCR. None of the V and J calls come from the authors' own analysis; TCRdb made them. The table includes fewer than 25,000 clones, 15% to 20% detected once. This clonotype was obtained from a female donor with papillary thyroid cancer or a benign thyroid nodule (not recorded which). Some clones in this sample may be carry-over from other donors' samples. Sample: tumor tissue. V is TRBV7-9 and J is TRBJ1-2; possible D gene TRBD1, 5 bases. CDR3 amino acids: CASSPQGPGLKSYTF. The CDR3 DNA follows: TGTGCCAGCAGCCCCCAAGGTCCGGGGCTAAAAAGCTACACCTTT.